The 2 T cell receptor beta chains reported below all come from one sample, sequenced in a study of T cell responses to AZD1222 COVID-19 vaccine. The data were produced by immunoSEQ multiplex PCR, yet TCRdb's version contains in-frame clones alone and is incomplete. The data contain some 60,000 clones, 65% to 80% of them singletons. The specimen comprised peripheral blood, sampled 28 days after the second AZD1222 dose. The receptors derive from an adult who received the AZD1222 COVID-19 vaccine.

The chain employs TRBV28 and TRBJ2-7; 8 nucleotides agree with TRBD2. Germline CDR1 MDHEN, CDR2 SYDVKM. There are 13 residues in the CDR3. The junction had 4 bases not matched to a gene; V was cut back by 6 bases and J by 3 bases. For the CDR3, the DNA is TGTGCCAGCAGGGACGGGGGGGACTACGAGCAGTACTTC. Protein: CASRDGGDYEQYF.

This chain links TRBV27 with TRBJ2-1; D is possibly TRBD1 (6 bases). Trimming left V 6 bases short and J 7 bases short, with 19 bases between. CDR1 and CDR2 from the germline V gene are MNHEY and SMNVEV (reference sequence). The CDR3 is 15 amino acids. The CDR3 here is CASSLTGPNRNEQFF. CDR3 coding DNA: TGTGCCAGCAGCCTGACAGGCCCCAATAGGAATGAGCAGTTCTTC.